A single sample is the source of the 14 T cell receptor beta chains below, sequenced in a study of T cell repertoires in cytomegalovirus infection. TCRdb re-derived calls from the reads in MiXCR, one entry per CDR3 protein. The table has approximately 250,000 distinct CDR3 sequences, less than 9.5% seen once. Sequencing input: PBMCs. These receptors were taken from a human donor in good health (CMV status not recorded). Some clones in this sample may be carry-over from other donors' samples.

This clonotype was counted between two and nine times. The CDR3 nucleotides are TGTGCCAGCAGCCACGCGGGTTGGGAGGCCCGCTCTGGGGCCAACGTCCTGACTTTC. Translating gives CASSHAGWEARSGANVLTF. The chain links TRBV11-2 to TRBJ2-6; D possibly corresponds to TRBD2 (6 bases). V lost 5 bases to trimming and J lost 0 bases, with 20 bases between them. Germline V gene sequence: CDR1 SGHAT, CDR2 FQNNGV. The CDR3 totals 19 residues.

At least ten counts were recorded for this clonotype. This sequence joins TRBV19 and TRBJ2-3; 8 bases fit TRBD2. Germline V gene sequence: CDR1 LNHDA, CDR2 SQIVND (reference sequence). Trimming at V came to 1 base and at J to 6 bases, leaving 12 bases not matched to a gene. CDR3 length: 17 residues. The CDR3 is CASSIGGGAGVSDTQYF. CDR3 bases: TGTGCCAGTAGTATAGGGGGTGGAGCGGGAGTATCCGATACGCAGTATTTT.

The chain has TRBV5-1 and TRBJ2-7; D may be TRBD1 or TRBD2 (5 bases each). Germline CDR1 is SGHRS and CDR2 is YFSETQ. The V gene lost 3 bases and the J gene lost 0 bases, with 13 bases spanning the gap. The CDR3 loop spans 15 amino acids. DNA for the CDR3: TGCGCCAGCAGCTCCGTAGGGGACGGCTCCTACGAGCAGTACTTC. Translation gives CASSSVGDGSYEQYF. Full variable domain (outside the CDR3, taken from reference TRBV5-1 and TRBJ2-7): KAGVTQTPRYLIKTRGQQVTLSCSPISGHRSVSWYQQTPGQGLQFLFEYFSETQRNKGNFPGRFSGRQFSNSRSEMNVSTLELGDSALYLCASSSVGDGSYEQYFGPGTRLTVT.

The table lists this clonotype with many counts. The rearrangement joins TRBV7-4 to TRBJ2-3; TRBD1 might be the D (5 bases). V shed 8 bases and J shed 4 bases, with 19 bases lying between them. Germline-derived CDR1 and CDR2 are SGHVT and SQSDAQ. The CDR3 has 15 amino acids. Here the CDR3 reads CASAQLPGQADTQYF. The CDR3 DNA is TGTGCCAGCGCACAATTACCAGGGCAGGCAGATACGCAGTATTTT. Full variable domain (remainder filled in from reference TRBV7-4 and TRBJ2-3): GAGVSQSPRYKVAKRGRDVALRCDSISGHVTLYWYRQTLGQGSEVLTYSQSDAQRDKSGRPSGRFSAERPERSVSTLKIQRTEQGDSAVYLCASAQLPGQADTQYFGPGTRLTVL.

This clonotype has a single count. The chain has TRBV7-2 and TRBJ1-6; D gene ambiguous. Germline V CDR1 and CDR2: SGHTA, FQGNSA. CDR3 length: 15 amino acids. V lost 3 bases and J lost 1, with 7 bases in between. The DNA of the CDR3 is TGTGCCAGCAGCTTTGAGAATTCCTATAATTCACCCCTCCACTTT. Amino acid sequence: CASSFENSYNSPLHF.

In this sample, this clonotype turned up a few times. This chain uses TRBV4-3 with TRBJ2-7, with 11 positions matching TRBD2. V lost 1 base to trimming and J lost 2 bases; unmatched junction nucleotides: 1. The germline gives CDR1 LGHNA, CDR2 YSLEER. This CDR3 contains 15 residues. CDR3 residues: CASSQVSGGAYEQYF. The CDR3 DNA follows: TGCGCCAGCAGCCAAGTTAGCGGGGGGGCCTACGAGCAGTACTTC.

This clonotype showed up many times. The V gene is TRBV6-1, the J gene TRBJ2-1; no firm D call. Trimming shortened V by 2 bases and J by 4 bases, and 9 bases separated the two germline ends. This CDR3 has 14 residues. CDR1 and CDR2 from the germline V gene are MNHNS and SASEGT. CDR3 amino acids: CASSELAVYNEQFF. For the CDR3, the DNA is TGTGCCAGCAGTGAACTGGCAGTATACAATGAGCAGTTCTTC.

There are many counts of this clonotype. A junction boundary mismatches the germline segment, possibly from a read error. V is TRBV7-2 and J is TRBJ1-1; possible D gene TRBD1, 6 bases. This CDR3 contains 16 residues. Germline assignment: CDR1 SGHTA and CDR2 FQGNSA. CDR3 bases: TGTGCCAGCACCTTATATCCACAGGGTCGCGGCACTGAAGCTTTCTTT. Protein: CASTLYPQGRGTEAFF.

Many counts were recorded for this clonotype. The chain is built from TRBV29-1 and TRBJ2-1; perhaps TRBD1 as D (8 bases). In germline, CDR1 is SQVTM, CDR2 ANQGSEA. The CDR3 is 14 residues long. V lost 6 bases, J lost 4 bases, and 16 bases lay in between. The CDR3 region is CSVRTGRGYNEQFF. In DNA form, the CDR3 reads TGCAGCGTCCGGACAGGGAGGGGGTACAATGAGCAGTTCTTC.

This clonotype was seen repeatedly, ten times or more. The CDR3 region has the DNA TGTGCCAGTACCCATCTGGGTCGGACTGAAGCTTTCTTT. Its translation is CASTHLGRTEAFF. The rearrangement links TRBV19 to TRBJ1-1; D is uncertain. With 7 bases removed from V and 5 bases from J, the gap between germline ends came to 14 bases. Germline V gene data show CDR1 as LNHDA and CDR2 as SQIVND (reference sequence). The CDR3 has 13 amino acids.

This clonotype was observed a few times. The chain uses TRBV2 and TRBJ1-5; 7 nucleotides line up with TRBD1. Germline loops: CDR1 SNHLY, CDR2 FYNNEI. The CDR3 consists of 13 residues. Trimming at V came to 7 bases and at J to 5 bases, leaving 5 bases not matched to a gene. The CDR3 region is CASKAGGYQPQHF. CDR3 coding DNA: TGTGCCAGCAAGGCAGGGGGTTATCAGCCCCAGCATTTT.

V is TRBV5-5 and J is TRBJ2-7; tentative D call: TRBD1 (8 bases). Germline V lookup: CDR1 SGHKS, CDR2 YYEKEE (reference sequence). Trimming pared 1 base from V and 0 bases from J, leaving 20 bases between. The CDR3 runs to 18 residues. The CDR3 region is CASSLTGGPDRVSYEQYF. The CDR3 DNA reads TGTGCCAGCAGCTTGACGGGAGGTCCGGACAGGGTCTCCTACGAGCAGTACTTC.

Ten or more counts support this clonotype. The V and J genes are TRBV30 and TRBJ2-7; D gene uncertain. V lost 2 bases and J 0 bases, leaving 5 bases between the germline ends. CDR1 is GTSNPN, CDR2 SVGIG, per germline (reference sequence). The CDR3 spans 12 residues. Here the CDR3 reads CAWSQSSYEQYF. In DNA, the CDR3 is TGTGCCTGGAGTCAGAGCTCCTACGAGCAGTACTTC.

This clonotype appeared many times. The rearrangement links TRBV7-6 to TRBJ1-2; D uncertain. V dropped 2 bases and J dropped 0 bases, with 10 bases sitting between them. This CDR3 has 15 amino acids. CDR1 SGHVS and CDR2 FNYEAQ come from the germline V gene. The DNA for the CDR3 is TGTGCCAGCAGCTTAAGAAGGGAATCTAACTATGGCTACACCTTC. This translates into CASSLRRESNYGYTF.